This passage covers 29 T cell receptor beta chains from one sample sequenced in a study of OX40 agonist ivuxolimab in advanced cancers. Library method: the immunoSEQ multiplex PCR assay. The table comes from immuneACCESS by way of TCRdb, which keeps in-frame sequences with V and J called. Part of the clones is missing from these tables; in studies checked, under half for an unresolved V gene and the rest for unknown reasons. This sample comprises fewer than 8,500 clones, over 65% of them detected only once. Approximately 52% of the sample is held by the ten biggest clonotypes. Sample: CD4+ or CD8+ T cells sorted from blood, taken in a trial of the OX40 agonist ivuxolimab. The receptors were sampled from an adult with an advanced solid tumor such as melanoma, head and neck, liver or kidney cancer.

This chain uses TRBV6-4 with TRBJ2-3; D unresolved. The V gene's germline CDR1 is MRHNA and CDR2 SNTAGT. The ends were cut back, 2 bases at V and 0 bases at J, with 12 bases in the middle. CDR3 length equals 16 residues. The CDR3 DNA is TGTGCCAGCAGTGACGATTATTCGGCTAGCACAGATACGCAGTATTTT. It is translated as CASSDDYSASTDTQYF.

This chain connects TRBV10-2 to TRBJ2-1; D may be TRBD1 (6 bases). The CDR3 sequence is 16 residues long. The ends were cut back, 2 bases at V and 9 bases at J, with 20 bases in the middle. CDR1 and CDR2 (germline): WSHSY, SAAADI. The CDR3 DNA sequence: TGCGCCAGCAGTGAGGCGGACAGATCTCGGGATGGTGAGCAGTTCTTC. Amino acids: CASSEADRSRDGEQFF.

J is TRBJ1-1 and V is TRBV7-3; no reliable D call. The CDR3 length is 17 residues. Trimming removed 5 bases at V and 6 bases at J, with 25 bases between. CDR1 and CDR2 (germline): SGHTA, FQGTGA. CDR3 sequence reads: CASSPTPGNPIGAEAFF. CDR3 bases: TGTGCCAGCAGCCCTACCCCGGGAAACCCAATTGGCGCTGAAGCTTTCTTT.

The J gene is TRBJ1-2, the V gene TRBV5-4; the D gene is possibly TRBD1 (5 bases). This CDR3 has 15 residues. Trimming shortened V by 2 bases and J by 8 bases, and 19 bases separated the two germline ends. From germline, CDR1 is SGHNT and CDR2 YYREEE (reference sequence). CDR3 protein: CASSLAGDLAPGYTF. DNA of the CDR3: TGTGCCAGCAGCTTAGCCGGGGACTTGGCACCCGGCTACACCTTC.

The J gene is TRBJ1-5, the V gene TRBV7-9; unclear D gene. V was pared by 1 base and J by 4 bases, with 2 bases between. This CDR3 has 12 amino acids. Looked up from germline, CDR1 is SEHNR and CDR2 is FQNEAQ (reference sequence). The CDR3 DNA follows: TGTGCCAGCAGCTTAGGGAATCAGCCCCAGCATTTT. This translates into CASSLGNQPQHF.

V is TRBV13 and J is TRBJ2-3; 11 bases match TRBD2. V shed 4 bases, J shed 0 bases, and the junction held 3 bases outside the gene matches. CDR1 PRHDT and CDR2 FYEKMQ come from the germline V gene (reference sequence). There are 16 residues in the CDR3. The CDR3 here is CASSSRLAGSTDTQYF. DNA for the CDR3: TGTGCCAGCAGCTCCAGACTAGCGGGGAGCACAGATACGCAGTATTTT.

This chain connects TRBV4-1 to TRBJ2-7; 9 nucleotides align to TRBD2. J gave up 5 bases and V 0 bases, and 2 bases lay outside the gene matches. Germline assignment: CDR1 MGHRA and CDR2 YSYEKL. The CDR3 runs 14 residues. CDR3 sequence reads: CASSQEGLANEQYF. CDR3 nucleotides: TGCGCCAGCAGCCAAGAAGGACTAGCGAACGAGCAGTACTTC.

The V and J genes are TRBV6-4 and TRBJ1-6, with unresolved D. V lost 0 bases, J lost 7 bases, and 7 bases lay in between. The germline CDR1 and CDR2 sequences are MRHNA and SNTAGT. The length of the CDR3 is 14 residues. CDR3 residues: CASSDSGTNSPLHF. The CDR3 coding sequence is TGTGCCAGCAGTGACTCGGGCACAAATTCACCCCTCCACTTT.

The chain links TRBV15 to TRBJ2-1; the match to TRBD1 covers 8 bases. Germline lookup yields CDR1 LNHNV and CDR2 YYDKDF (reference sequence). This CDR3 has 14 residues. V lost 4 bases, J lost 5 bases, and 4 bases stayed unmatched. The DNA of the CDR3 is TGTGCCACCAGCAAAGGACAGGGAAACAATGAGCAGTTCTTC. Its translation is CATSKGQGNNEQFF.

The chain couples TRBV19 to TRBJ2-1; 9 bases agree with TRBD2. J lost 6 bases, V lost 6 bases, and 6 bases had no gene match. The CDR3 length is 14 residues. From germline, CDR1 is LNHDA and CDR2 SQIVND (reference sequence). CDR3 DNA: TGTGCCAGTAGCCCAAGCGGGGGGTCCAATGAGCAGTTCTTC. Translating it yields CASSPSGGSNEQFF.

The chain combines TRBV19 with TRBJ2-7, with a tentative D call TRBD2 (5 bases). V shed 6 bases and J shed 3 bases, with 18 bases lying between them. Germline CDR1 is LNHDA and CDR2 is SQIVND (reference sequence). This CDR3 is built from 15 residues. The chain's CDR3 is CASSDREGRLYEQYF. The CDR3 DNA follows: TGTGCCAGTAGCGACCGAGAGGGTCGCCTCTACGAGCAGTACTTC.

The rearrangement joins TRBV6-4 to TRBJ2-7, with a weak D call TRBD1 (5 bases). There are 14 residues in the CDR3. Germline V gene data show CDR1 as MRHNA and CDR2 as SNTAGT. V shed 3 bases and J shed 2 bases, with 11 bases lying between them. Here the CDR3 reads CASSEWGQTYEQYF. CDR3 DNA sequence: TGTGCCAGCAGTGAATGGGGCCAAACCTACGAGCAGTACTTC.

This clone was seen a handful of times. The chain is built from TRBV27 and TRBJ2-7; 10 bases are a match to TRBD2. Germline-derived CDR1 and CDR2 are MNHEY and SMNVEV (reference sequence). The CDR3 contains 14 residues. The junction had 6 bases not matched to a gene; V was cut back by 6 bases and J by 4 bases. The CDR3 sequence is CASSPSGGGYEQYF. CDR3 in DNA: TGTGCCAGCAGCCCGAGCGGGGGGGGATACGAGCAGTACTTC.

The chain employs TRBV10-3 and TRBJ2-5; TRBD2 aligns across 8 bases. Germline CDR1 reads ENHRY; CDR2 reads SYGVKD. The CDR3 runs 18 residues. V lost 3 bases, J lost 0 bases, and 12 bases stayed unmatched. The CDR3 nucleotides read TGTGCCATCAGTGATCGCTATAGCGGGGAGATGTACCAAGAGACCCAGTACTTC. This gives the protein CAISDRYSGEMYQETQYF.

The chain joins TRBV4-3 to TRBJ1-1; tentative D call: TRBD1 (6 bases). Germline V lookup: CDR1 LGHNA, CDR2 YSLEER. The CDR3 covers 13 residues. V lost 6 bases to trimming and J lost 2 bases, with 10 bases between them. The CDR3: CASSLTGNTEAFF. The DNA of the CDR3 is TGCGCCAGCAGTCTGACAGGCAACACTGAAGCTTTCTTT.

This chain connects TRBV9 to TRBJ1-5; a possible D gene is TRBD1 (5 bases). Trimming shortened V by 0 bases and J by 1 base, and 5 bases separated the two germline ends. Per germline, CDR1 SGDLS and CDR2 YYNGEE. This CDR3 region has 14 residues. As DNA, the CDR3 is TGTGCCAGCAGCGTAGGGGACAGCAATCAGCCCCAGCATTTT. This translates into CASSVGDSNQPQHF.

The chain combines TRBV7-9 with TRBJ2-4; D uncertain. The CDR3 has 16 residues. Between the trimmed V and J ends, which lost 0 bases and 0 bases, there was a span of 9 bases. Germline CDR1 reads SEHNR; CDR2 reads FQNEAQ (reference sequence). The CDR3 region is CASSLAGVPAKNIQYF. The CDR3 DNA is TGTGCCAGCAGCTTAGCTGGAGTACCAGCCAAAAACATTCAGTACTTC.

This clone has a single count. V and J are TRBV9 and TRBJ2-1; 8 bases match TRBD1. Germline CDR1 reads SGDLS; CDR2 reads YYNGEE. J gave up 6 bases and V 2 bases, and 4 bases lay outside the gene matches. The CDR3 is 14 amino acids. CDR3 protein: CASSVSRGLNEQFF. The CDR3 DNA is TGTGCCAGCAGCGTGTCCAGGGGGCTCAATGAGCAGTTCTTC.

The genes are TRBV6-4 and TRBJ2-3; 7 nucleotides agree with TRBD2. CDR3 size: 16 residues. The germline V gene encodes CDR1 MRHNA and CDR2 SNTAGT. The trim removed 0 bases at V and 2 bases at J, leaving 5 bases unmatched. The chain's CDR3 is CASSDSSGGSTDTQYF. The CDR3 region has the DNA TGTGCCAGCAGTGACTCATCGGGGGGATCCACAGATACGCAGTATTTT.

This clone has a handful of counts. The chain combines TRBV9 with TRBJ2-6, with TRBD2 matching over 8 bases. CDR3 length: 14 amino acids. Germline CDR1 is SGDLS and CDR2 is YYNGEE. V was clipped by 7 bases and J by 2 bases; unmatched bases: 2. CDR3: CASGGLAGANVLTF. The CDR3 DNA follows: TGTGCCAGCGGGGGACTAGCTGGGGCCAACGTCCTGACTTTC.

This chain uses TRBV9 with TRBJ2-2; D uncertain. Germline V gene data show CDR1 as SGDLS and CDR2 as YYNGEE. The V and J ends lost 0 bases and 1 base respectively, with 4 bases between them. This CDR3 has 14 amino acids. The chain's CDR3 is CASSVAGNTGELFF. As DNA, the CDR3 is TGTGCCAGCAGCGTAGCGGGGAACACCGGGGAGCTGTTTTTT.

The chain couples TRBV4-3 to TRBJ2-5, with TRBD2 matching 8 bases. J lost 2 bases, V lost 4 bases, and 0 bases had no gene match. CDR1 is LGHNA and CDR2 is YSLEER in the germline V gene. The CDR3 runs 13 residues. CDR3 coding DNA: TGCGCCAGCAGCCGCGGGGGGCAAGAGACCCAGTACTTC. Translating gives CASSRGGQETQYF.

CDR3 coding DNA: TGCGCCAGCACCGGAGGGCGAGGATCTGGAAACACCATATATTTT. This translates into CASTGGRGSGNTIYF. The chain uses TRBV5-1 and TRBJ1-3; D gene ambiguous. Germline CDR1 reads SGHRS; CDR2 reads YFSETQ. V dropped 6 bases and J dropped 1 base, with 14 bases sitting between them. There are 15 residues in the CDR3.

This clone was seen a handful of times. This chain joins TRBV10-3 and TRBJ2-3, with D hard to call. V lost 6 bases and J 1 base, leaving 11 bases between the germline ends. The CDR3 covers 14 residues. Per germline, CDR1 ENHRY and CDR2 SYGVKD. This CDR3 reads CAISPEPRTDTQYF. The CDR3 region has the DNA TGTGCCATCAGCCCCGAGCCCCGCACAGATACGCAGTATTTT.

This clone is termed medium-sized (0.01 to 0.1%). The chain recombines TRBV27 with TRBJ2-7, with TRBD2 matching 13 bases. The V segment lost 5 bases and the J segment 4 bases; nucleotides outside the gene matches: 8. CDR3 size: 16 residues. Germline CDR1 reads MNHEY; CDR2 reads SMNVEV (reference sequence). The CDR3 sequence: CASSQLAGGDRYEQYF. In nucleotides, the CDR3 is TGTGCCAGCAGTCAACTAGCGGGGGGGGATAGATACGAGCAGTACTTC.

V is TRBV10-3 and J is TRBJ2-4, with 7 bases aligning to TRBD2. V shed 4 bases, J shed 0 bases, and the junction held 6 bases outside the gene matches. CDR1 ENHRY and CDR2 SYGVKD come from the germline V gene. The CDR3 is 16 residues long. The chain's CDR3 is CAISGGGVLAKNIQYF. As DNA, the CDR3 is TGTGCCATCAGTGGGGGAGGGGTACTAGCCAAAAACATTCAGTACTTC.

This chain connects TRBV29-1 to TRBJ2-3, with D unclear. The germline V and J ends were trimmed by 5 bases and 2 bases, with 14 bases remaining between them. In germline, CDR1 is SQVTM, CDR2 ANQGSEA. This CDR3 spans 14 amino acids. In nucleotides, the CDR3 is TGCAGCGTTATAGAGGAGCTCAACACAGATACGCAGTATTTT. Translation: CSVIEELNTDTQYF.

The V call is TRBV6-5, the J call TRBJ2-7, with D possibly being TRBD1 (6 bases). The germline CDR1 and CDR2 sequences are MNHEY and SVGAGI. The CDR3 contains 13 residues. The V and J ends lost 7 bases and 4 bases respectively, with 14 bases between them. CDR3 loop: CASTYGGPYEQYF. CDR3 DNA: TGTGCCAGCACCTATGGGGGCCCGTACGAGCAGTACTTC.

V and J are TRBV11-1 and TRBJ1-6; D gene unclear. In germline, CDR1 is SGHAT, CDR2 FQDESV (reference sequence). Trimming cost V 2 bases and J 11 bases, with 22 bases left between them. CDR3 length: 17 residues. The CDR3 coding sequence is TGTGCCAGCAGCTTACAGGATTGGGAGGGCCGCGCCGCACCCCTCCACTTT. Residues: CASSLQDWEGRAAPLHF.